These 17 T cell receptor beta chains share one sample of origin, sequenced in a study of blood T cell repertoires in COVID-19 (TCRdb year 2020). The protocol used for the library was the immunoSEQ multiplex PCR assay. Sourced from immuneACCESS, this table was stored by TCRdb with only in-frame sequences that have V and J called. A share of the clones is absent; for the studies checked, an unresolved V gene accounts for under half, and the remainder has no known explanation. Counted in this sample were about 260,000 clones; over 80% of them appeared once. The biggest ten clones account for approximately 1.4% of the sample. Input material: peripheral blood. These receptors were collected from a middle-aged woman who had recovered from COVID-19.

A word on this clone: Other DNA sequences from this sample encode an identical CDR3 as well. This rearrangement joins TRBV18 to TRBJ1-4; 8 bases fit TRBD1. Trimming at V came to 3 bases and at J to 2 bases, leaving 2 bases not matched to a gene. CDR1 and CDR2 from the germline V gene are KGHSH and LQKENI. The CDR3 covers 15 residues. The CDR3, as DNA: TGTGCCAGCTCACCGCGACAGGGGACTAATGAAAAACTGTTTTTT. This codes for CASSPRQGTNEKLFF.

The chain links TRBV5-1 to TRBJ2-5, with 14 nucleotides matching TRBD2. Unmatched junction bases numbered 5, after V lost 4 bases and J lost 6 bases. Germline CDR1 and CDR2: SGHRS and YFSETQ. The CDR3 extends over 15 amino acids. CDR3 region: CASSLGLAGVKTQYF. In DNA form, the CDR3 reads TGCGCCAGCAGCCTGGGACTAGCGGGGGTAAAGACCCAGTACTTC.

This clone was counted a single time. V usage is TRBV27 and J usage is TRBJ2-1; D possibly corresponds to TRBD2 (6 bases). Germline CDR1 is MNHEY and CDR2 is SMNVEV (reference sequence). The V and J ends lost 5 bases and 9 bases respectively, with 14 bases between them. This CDR3 spans 13 amino acids. The CDR3, as DNA: TGTGCCAGCAGTACCGACTTCGGGGGTGAGCAGTTCTTC. Its protein is CASSTDFGGEQFF.

This clone occurred many times. The chain has TRBV10-3 and TRBJ2-7; 7 bases line up with TRBD2. The CDR3 loop spans 14 amino acids. Germline V CDR1 and CDR2: ENHRY, SYGVKD. J gave up 2 bases and V 6 bases, and 7 bases lay outside the gene matches. This CDR3 reads CAIRGAGDAYEQYF. CDR3 nucleotides: TGTGCCATCAGAGGCGCGGGGGACGCCTACGAGCAGTACTTC.

The chain carries TRBV27 and TRBJ2-1; 8 bases are shared with TRBD1. CDR1 and CDR2 from the germline V gene are MNHEY and SMNVEV (reference sequence). This CDR3 is 16 amino acids long. With V trimmed by 5 bases and J by 7 bases, 13 bases remained unmatched. CDR3 nucleotides: TGTGCCAGCAGTCCCCGGACAGGGCTTTTTCGGAATGAGCAGTTCTTC. Translated: CASSPRTGLFRNEQFF.

The V gene is TRBV4-1, the J gene TRBJ1-1; 7 bases line up with TRBD1. The junction had 14 bases not matched to a gene; V was cut back by 5 bases and J by 5 bases. The CDR3 loop spans 16 amino acids. Germline values: CDR1 MGHRA, CDR2 YSYEKL. CDR3 nucleotides: TGCGCCAGCAGCTTCAACCTCCACAGGGGCAGGACTGAAGCTTTCTTT. It translates to CASSFNLHRGRTEAFF.

This clone was seen a handful of times. The genes are TRBV7-3 and TRBJ2-1; the match to TRBD2 covers 9 bases. CDR1 is SGHTA, CDR2 FQGTGA, per germline. J gave up 4 bases and V 3 bases, and 4 bases lay outside the gene matches. The length of the CDR3 is 15 residues. CDR3 DNA: TGTGCCAGCAGCTTGGGTAGCGGGGGATACAATGAGCAGTTCTTC. Its protein product is CASSLGSGGYNEQFF.

The chain carries TRBV27 and TRBJ2-5; the match to TRBD1 covers 8 bases. This CDR3 has 13 amino acids. In germline, CDR1 is MNHEY, CDR2 SMNVEV (reference sequence). V dropped 7 bases and J dropped 4; count of bases not matched to a gene: 5. The CDR3 DNA is TGTGCCAGCAAGGGGCAGGGGGCAGAGACCCAGTACTTC. It specifies CASKGQGAETQYF.

The V call is TRBV6-5, the J call TRBJ1-6; the D gene is possibly TRBD1 (5 bases). V lost 8 bases to trimming and J lost 9 bases, with 11 bases between them. CDR1 is MNHEY and CDR2 is SVGAGI in the germline V gene. The CDR3 is made up of 12 amino acids. The CDR3 sequence is CASESTASPLHF. CDR3 bases: TGTGCCAGCGAGTCGACAGCTTCACCCCTCCACTTT.

V usage is TRBV4-1 and J usage is TRBJ2-7, with a tentative D call TRBD2 (6 bases). With 1 base removed from V and 0 bases from J, the gap between germline ends came to 10 bases. Germline CDR1 is MGHRA and CDR2 is YSYEKL. CDR3 size: 15 residues. Here the CDR3 reads CASSQVRGDSYEQYF. Here the CDR3 DNA reads TGCGCCAGCAGCCAAGTTCGCGGGGACTCCTACGAGCAGTACTTC.

This rearrangement joins TRBV2 to TRBJ2-1; 8 bases line up with TRBD1. J was trimmed by 7 bases and V by 5 bases; bases with no gene match: 7. CDR3 length: 14 residues. Germline lookup yields CDR1 SNHLY and CDR2 FYNNEI. The DNA for the CDR3 is TGTGCCAGCAGTTATGGACAGGGTCTAAATGAGCAGTTCTTC. Translation: CASSYGQGLNEQFF.

This clone was observed a few times. The chain couples TRBV3-1 (or the pseudogene TRBV3-2) to TRBJ1-1; D uncertain. V lost 3 bases and J 1 base, leaving 9 bases between the germline ends. The germline gives CDR1 LGHDT, CDR2 YNNKEL (reference sequence). This CDR3 spans 14 amino acids. This CDR3 is CASSQPPENTEAFF. Written as DNA, the CDR3 is TGTGCCAGCAGCCAGCCCCCAGAGAACACTGAAGCTTTCTTT.

CDR3 amino acids: CASSDYNSYNEQFF. In DNA form, the CDR3 reads TGTGCCAGCAGTGACTACAATTCCTACAATGAGCAGTTCTTC. V is TRBV6-2 or TRBV6-3 and J is TRBJ2-1, with a weak D call TRBD2 (5 bases). Germline-derived CDR1 and CDR2 are MNHEY and SVGEGT. The V end lost 5 bases, the J end lost 1 base, and 9 bases lay between the germline ends. The CDR3 has 14 amino acids.

The gene calls are TRBV18 and TRBJ2-5, with D tentatively TRBD2 (5 bases). Trimming took off 6 bases at V and 2 bases at J, with 7 bases between the two ends. Germline V gene data show CDR1 as KGHSH and CDR2 as LQKENI. There are 12 residues in the CDR3. The CDR3 DNA is TGTGCCAGCTCTCCGGGACAAGAGACCCAGTACTTC. This encodes CASSPGQETQYF.

V and J are TRBV11-3 and TRBJ1-6; 7 nucleotides match TRBD1. The CDR3 sequence is 15 residues long. The J segment lost 3 bases and the V segment lost 5 bases, leaving 4 bases of the junction unmatched. CDR1 SGHNT and CDR2 YENEEA come from the germline V gene. The CDR3 nucleotides are TGTGCCAGCAGCCGGGACAGTCTCTATAATTCACCCCTCCACTTT. Translating gives CASSRDSLYNSPLHF.

The chain is built from TRBV5-4 and TRBJ2-1, with 7 bases lining up with TRBD2. CDR3 length: 15 amino acids. Trimming cost V 0 bases and J 4 bases; bases outside gene matches: 4. Germline V gene lookup returns CDR1 SGHNT and CDR2 YYREEE (reference sequence). Written as DNA, the CDR3 is TGTGCCAGCAGCTTGGGGCTAGCGGATTACAATGAGCAGTTCTTC. Translating it yields CASSLGLADYNEQFF. Together with reference TRBV5-4 and TRBJ2-1, the CDR3 gives the full variable domain: ETGVTQSPTHLIKTRGQQVTLRCSSQSGHNTVSWYQQALGQGPQFIFQYYREEENGRGNFPPRFSGLQFPNYSSELNVNALELDDSALYLCASSLGLADYNEQFFGPGTRLTVL.

J is TRBJ2-1 and V is TRBV15; 7 bases line up with TRBD1. The CDR3 spans 14 residues. J was trimmed by 4 bases and V by 6 bases; bases with no gene match: 6. Per the germline V gene, CDR1 is LNHNV and CDR2 is YYDKDF (reference sequence). The CDR3 nucleotides are TGTGCCACCAGGATCGGGACAGCTTACAATGAGCAGTTCTTC. It codes for CATRIGTAYNEQFF.